A selection of T cell receptor beta chains follows, all from one sample in a study of blood T cell repertoires in COVID-19. Generated by immunoSEQ multiplex PCR, the TCRdb table keeps only in-frame clones and is missing some. The sample has about 95,000 clones, approximately 89% seen once. Sequences were obtained from peripheral blood. These receptors originate from a human donor in a cohort sampled during active COVID-19. Each CDR3 is given with its conserved first and last residue. D genes are given only for firm matches. Rows give clone size only sometimes, using once, few, many, or a class for an expanded clone.

CDR3 protein	CDR3 DNA	J gene	D gene	clone size	V gene
CATSDFVGQGDETQYF	TGTGCCACCAGTGACTTCGTAGGGCAGGGGGACGAGACCCAGTACTTC	TRBJ2-5	TRBD1	NA	TRBV24-1
CASRAGIPINQPQHF	TGTGCCAGCAGGGCAGGGATCCCAATAAATCAGCCCCAGCATTTT	TRBJ1-5	NA	NA	TRBV6-5
CASSQGSGGAQGTQYF	TGTGCCAGCAGCCAAGGCAGCGGGGGGGCGCAGGGGACCCAGTACTTC	TRBJ2-5	TRBD2	NA	TRBV3-1/TRBV3-2
CASSSGLGQPQHF	TGTGCCAGCAGTTCAGGGTTGGGGCAGCCCCAGCATTTT	TRBJ1-5	NA	NA	TRBV28
CAWSAGRGGMDTQYF	TGTGCCTGGAGTGCCGGACGGGGGGGCATGGATACGCAGTATTTT	TRBJ2-3	TRBD2	NA	TRBV30
CASSYPNGGQDTEAFF	TGTGCCAGCAGTTACCCCAACGGTGGGCAGGACACTGAAGCTTTCTTT	TRBJ1-1	NA	NA	TRBV6-6
CASSSTSGGADEQFF	TGTGCCAGCAGCTCCACTAGCGGGGGGGCGGATGAGCAGTTCTTC	TRBJ2-1	TRBD2	once	TRBV7-9
CASSGAGEQPQHF	TGTGCCAGCAGCGGGGCAGGGGAACAGCCCCAGCATTTT	TRBJ1-5	NA	NA	TRBV12-3/TRBV12-4
CASSEGQENNEQFF	TGCGCCAGCAGCGAGGGACAGGAAAACAATGAGCAGTTCTTC	TRBJ2-1	TRBD1	once	TRBV5-1
CASSATGQFNSPLHF	TGTGCCAGCAGCGCAACGGGACAGTTTAATTCACCCCTCCACTTT	TRBJ1-6	TRBD1	NA	TRBV9
CASSPPDRNTEAFF	TGTGCCAGCAGTCCCCCCGACAGGAACACTGAAGCTTTCTTT	TRBJ1-1	NA	NA	TRBV28
CASSPRVGASSYNEQFF	TGCGCCAGCAGCCCCAGAGTTGGAGCCAGCTCCTACAATGAGCAGTTCTTC	TRBJ2-1	NA	few	TRBV5-1
CASHTGQVNSPLHF	TGTGCCAGCCACACGGGACAGGTTAATTCACCCCTCCACTTT	TRBJ1-6	TRBD1	NA	TRBV6-6
CASSLRFTSGYNEQFF	TGTGCCAGCAGCTTAAGGTTCACTAGCGGCTACAATGAGCAGTTCTTC	TRBJ2-1	TRBD2	NA	TRBV7-3
CASSQAGAGGRETQYF	TGCGCCAGCAGCCAAGCGGGAGCGGGGGGTCGGGAGACCCAGTACTTC	TRBJ2-5	TRBD2	NA	TRBV4-1
CASSEKLGGYGYTF	TGTGCCAGCAGCGAGAAACTAGGGGGCTATGGCTACACCTTC	TRBJ1-2	NA	NA	TRBV9
CASSQAGWDRGAGELFF	TGTGCCAGCAGCCAAGCCGGGTGGGACAGGGGGGCCGGGGAGCTGTTTTTT	TRBJ2-2	TRBD1	once	TRBV3-1/TRBV3-2
CASSPDRAPDTQYF	TGCGCCAGCAGTCCGGACAGGGCCCCAGATACGCAGTATTTT	TRBJ2-3	TRBD1	NA	TRBV4-1
CASSISGTGLGEQYF	TGCGCCAGCAGCATTTCTGGGACAGGGTTGGGGGAGCAGTACTTC	TRBJ2-7	TRBD1	NA	TRBV5-1
CASSQEGGNREGYTF	TGTGCCAGCAGCCAAGAAGGGGGTAACCGGGAAGGCTACACCTTC	TRBJ1-2	NA	NA	TRBV3-1/TRBV3-2
CASSQKGGLAGGPRDTQYF	TGTGCCAGCAGCCAAAAGGGTGGACTAGCGGGGGGGCCTAGGGATACGCAGTATTTT	TRBJ2-3	TRBD2	NA	TRBV3-1/TRBV3-2
CASSQGRAGTGAYEAFF	TGCGCCAGCAGCCAAGGAAGAGCCGGGACAGGGGCCTATGAAGCTTTCTTT	TRBJ1-1	TRBD1	NA	TRBV4-3
CAWSYPEAPNYGYTF	TGTGCCTGGAGTTACCCCGAGGCGCCCAACTATGGCTACACCTTC	TRBJ1-2	NA	once	TRBV30
CASSLIRNTGELFF	TGTGCCAGCAGTTTAATTCGGAACACCGGGGAGCTGTTTTTT	TRBJ2-2	NA	NA	TRBV28
CASSLVAANTEAFF	TGCGCCAGCAGCTTGGTGGCGGCTAACACTGAAGCTTTCTTT	TRBJ1-1	NA	NA	TRBV5-1